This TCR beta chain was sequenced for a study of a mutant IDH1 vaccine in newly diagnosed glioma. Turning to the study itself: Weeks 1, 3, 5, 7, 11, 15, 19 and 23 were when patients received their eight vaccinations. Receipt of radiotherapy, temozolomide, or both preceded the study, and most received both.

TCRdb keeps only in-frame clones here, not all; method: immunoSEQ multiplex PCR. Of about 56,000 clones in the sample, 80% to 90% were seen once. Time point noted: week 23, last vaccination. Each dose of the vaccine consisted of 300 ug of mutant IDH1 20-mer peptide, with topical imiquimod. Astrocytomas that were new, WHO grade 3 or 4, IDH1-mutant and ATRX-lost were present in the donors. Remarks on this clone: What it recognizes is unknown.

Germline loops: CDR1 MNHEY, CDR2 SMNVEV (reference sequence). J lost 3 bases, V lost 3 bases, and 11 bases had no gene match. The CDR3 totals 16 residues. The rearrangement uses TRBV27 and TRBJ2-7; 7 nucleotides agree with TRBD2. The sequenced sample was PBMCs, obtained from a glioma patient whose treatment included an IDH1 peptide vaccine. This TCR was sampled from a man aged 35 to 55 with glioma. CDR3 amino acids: CASSFRWRESYYEQYF. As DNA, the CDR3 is TGTGCCAGCAGTTTTCGGTGGCGGGAGTCTTACTACGAGCAGTACTTC.